The clone carrying this TCR beta chain was seen a few times. The antigen is undetermined. This sample is drawn from a study of response to subunit inactivated influenza vaccine. General study findings and limits: Each seasonal influenza vaccination, the authors suggested, recruits few new T cells.

TCRdb processed the RT-PCR reads anew with MiXCR; each CDR3 protein has one entry. This repertoire shows more than 400,000 distinct CDR3 sequences, 9.5% to 12% found once; its top ten account for approximately 12%. This CDR3 has 12 residues. In germline, CDR1 is LGHDT, CDR2 YNNKEL (reference sequence). Trimming pared 9 bases from V and 8 bases from J, leaving 16 bases between. The chain couples TRBV3-1 to TRBJ1-1, with D possibly being TRBD1 (5 bases). The receptor was derived from a middle-aged man who received an inactivated influenza vaccine. The specimen was PBMCs from blood, collected 45 days after vaccination. The CDR3 DNA sequence: TGTGCCAGTGGAAACAGGAATAGGGAAGCTTTCTTT. Encoded protein: CASGNRNREAFF.